The 7 T cell receptor beta chains reported below all come from one sample, sequenced in a study of blood T cell repertoires in COVID-19. Profiled with immunoSEQ multiplex PCR; TCRdb holds only in-frame clones, not every one. The sample shows around 200,000 clones, about nine tenths of them seen only once. Specimen: peripheral blood. The receptor source for this set is a young man with active or convalescent COVID-19.

The rearrangement joins TRBV2 to TRBJ1-6, with D unclear. Germline V gene sequence: CDR1 SNHLY, CDR2 FYNNEI. There are 12 residues in the CDR3. Trimming left V 6 bases short and J 6 bases short, with 6 bases between. CDR3 DNA sequence: TGTGCCAGCAGACAGATTAATTCACCCCTCCACTTT. Its translation is CASRQINSPLHF.

The chain couples TRBV6-6 to TRBJ2-4; D is undetermined. V lost 2 bases and J 0 bases, leaving 11 bases between the germline ends. The CDR3 has 16 amino acids. Germline V gene data show CDR1 as MNHNY and CDR2 as SVGAGI (reference sequence). CDR3 region: CASSYAESEAKNIQYF. The CDR3 bases are TGTGCCAGCAGTTACGCGGAAAGTGAAGCCAAAAACATTCAGTACTTC.

This clone was found a few times. The gene calls are TRBV5-1 and TRBJ2-7, with 9 positions matching TRBD1. The CDR3 runs 15 residues. Looked up from germline, CDR1 is SGHRS and CDR2 is YFSETQ. V gave up 4 bases and J gave up 0 bases; unmatched junction bases: 5. CDR3 in amino acids: CASSAGTGNSYEQYF. The CDR3 DNA reads TGCGCCAGCAGCGCCGGGACAGGGAACTCCTACGAGCAGTACTTC.

The rearrangement links TRBV30 to TRBJ1-4; D not resolved. Trimming shortened V by 0 bases and J by 4 bases, and 12 bases separated the two germline ends. The CDR3 runs to 15 residues. From germline, CDR1 is GTSNPN and CDR2 SVGIG (reference sequence). CDR3 nucleotides: TGTGCCTGGAGTGTACTCGGGGAAGTTAATGAAAAACTGTTTTTT. Translated: CAWSVLGEVNEKLFF.

This rearrangement joins TRBV5-1 to TRBJ1-1; TRBD1 aligns across 7 bases. The CDR3 is made up of 14 amino acids. Germline CDR1 reads SGHRS; CDR2 reads YFSETQ. With 3 bases clipped from V and 0 bases from J, the junction kept 2 bases outside the gene matches. CDR3 amino acids: CASSYTGVNTEAFF. In DNA, the CDR3 is TGCGCCAGCAGCTATACAGGGGTGAACACTGAAGCTTTCTTT.

The chain couples TRBV30 to TRBJ1-2; no firm D call. CDR3 length: 13 amino acids. CDR1 is GTSNPN and CDR2 is SVGIG in the germline V gene (reference sequence). The CDR3 bases are TGTGCTGCCAGCGGGGTTAATAGCTATGGCTACACCTTC. Residues: CAASGVNSYGYTF.

The J gene is TRBJ1-1, the V gene TRBV6-5; D unresolved. V was shortened by 2 bases and J by 7 bases, with 8 bases between the two germline ends. This CDR3 is built from 12 residues. Per the germline V gene, CDR1 is MNHEY and CDR2 is SVGAGI. The CDR3 coding sequence is TGTGCCAGCAGTTACGGTACACGTGAAGCTTTCTTT. As protein: CASSYGTREAFF.